These 30 T cell receptor beta chains originate from one sample sequenced in a study of CD8 T cells in Susac syndrome. RNA totalling roughly 0.45 to 1 ug underwent reverse transcription with random hexamers. Using its own MiXCR run on the immunoSEQ multiplex PCR reads, TCRdb lists one record per CDR3 protein. The sample holds a few hundred thousand distinct CDR3 sequences, roughly 84% seen once. Sequencing was carried out using CD8+ T cells from PBMCs. These receptors all stem from a human donor with multiple sclerosis.

This clonotype was seen just once. The chain couples TRBV5-1 to TRBJ2-3, with TRBD2 matching 10 bases. The CDR3 totals 16 residues. CDR1 is SGHRS, CDR2 YFSETQ, per germline. V gave up 0 bases and J gave up 2 bases; unmatched junction bases: 3. Here the CDR3 DNA reads TGCGCCAGCAGCTTGGAGCGGGAGGGCCCCACAGATACGCAGTATTTT. Protein: CASSLEREGPTDTQYF.

The chain couples TRBV19 to TRBJ2-7, with 7 bases identical to TRBD2. The V and J ends lost 3 bases and 2 bases, in that order; junction bases with no gene match: 4. This CDR3 has 14 residues. Germline CDR1 is LNHDA and CDR2 is SQIVND (reference sequence). The CDR3 DNA is TGTGCCAGTAGTATTCGGGAGGCAGCCTACGAGCAGTACTTC. Translated, it gives CASSIREAAYEQYF.

The V call is TRBV20-1, the J call TRBJ1-1; D not certain. The CDR3 spans 12 residues. The V gene lost 6 bases and the J gene lost 10 bases, with 18 bases spanning the gap. The germline V gene encodes CDR1 DFQATT and CDR2 SNEGSKA (reference sequence). As DNA, the CDR3 is TGCAGTGCCCATTCGCAGTCTGTTTTAGCTTTCTTT. As protein: CSAHSQSVLAFF.

The chain employs TRBV30 and TRBJ1-1; D gene unclear. This CDR3 contains 11 residues. Trimming removed 3 bases from V and 5 bases from J, with 7 bases in between. From germline, CDR1 is GTSNPN and CDR2 SVGIG (reference sequence). The CDR3, as DNA: TGTGCCTGGAGAGAGAATACTGAAGCTTTCTTT. Translating it yields CAWRENTEAFF.

V is TRBV5-1 and J is TRBJ2-7; the D gene is possibly TRBD1 (6 bases). Trimming pared 4 bases from V and 7 bases from J, leaving 21 bases between. CDR1 is SGHRS, CDR2 YFSETQ, per germline. This CDR3 contains 15 residues. CDR3 nucleotide sequence: TGCGCCAGCAGCACCCGGACAGCGGCCTCTGGGGAGCAGTACTTC. It translates to CASSTRTAASGEQYF.

The genes are TRBV9 and TRBJ2-5; 7 nucleotides align to TRBD2. Germline CDR1 is SGDLS and CDR2 is YYNGEE. The trim removed 3 bases at V and 4 bases at J, leaving 12 bases unmatched. This CDR3 is 16 amino acids long. As DNA, the CDR3 is TGTGCCAGCAGCGCGGGGGTGACTAGCACATTAGAGACCCAGTACTTC. Encoded protein: CASSAGVTSTLETQYF.

This chain connects TRBV28 to TRBJ2-5, with 8 bases identical to TRBD2. Germline V lookup: CDR1 MDHEN, CDR2 SYDVKM. With V trimmed by 6 bases and J by 2 bases, 8 bases remained unmatched. This CDR3 has 15 residues. CDR3 nucleotides: TGTGCCAGCAGCTCTGCCGGGAGGGGTCAAGAGACCCAGTACTTC. Its translation: CASSSAGRGQETQYF. Variable domain in full (rest from reference TRBV28 and TRBJ2-5): DVKVTQSSRYLVKRTGEKVFLECVQDMDHENMFWYRQDPGLGLRLIYFSYDVKMKEKGDIPEGYSVSREKKERFSLILESASTNQTSMYLCASSSAGRGQETQYFGPGTRLLVL.

The rearrangement joins TRBV20-1 to TRBJ2-1; 10 bases agree with TRBD2. The trim removed 2 bases at V and 7 bases at J, leaving 5 bases unmatched. The CDR3 is 14 residues long. Germline values: CDR1 DFQATT, CDR2 SNEGSKA (reference sequence). The CDR3 nucleotides are TGCAGTGCTAGAAGACTAGCGGGTTTAAATGAGCAGTTCTTC. This codes for CSARRLAGLNEQFF.

V and J are TRBV6-5 and TRBJ2-1; 9 bases line up with TRBD2. The germline V gene has CDR1 MNHEY and CDR2 SVGAGI. The CDR3 spans 15 residues. The V and J ends lost 4 bases and 4 bases, in that order; junction bases with no gene match: 5. The CDR3 DNA reads as TGTGCCAGCAGTTTATCAACTAGCGGGTACAATGAGCAGTTCTTC. This translates into CASSLSTSGYNEQFF.

The chain uses TRBV10-3 and TRBJ2-7; TRBD1 agrees at 10 bases. The germline V gene encodes CDR1 ENHRY and CDR2 SYGVKD. The CDR3 is made up of 17 amino acids. V shed 2 bases, J shed 2 bases, and the junction held 9 bases outside the gene matches. In DNA form, the CDR3 reads TGTGCCATCAGTGAGGACCCCGGGACAGGGGTGCCCTACGAGCAGTACTTC. Encoded protein: CAISEDPGTGVPYEQYF.

The rearrangement links TRBV19 to TRBJ2-7; the D is unclear. The germline V gene has CDR1 LNHDA and CDR2 SQIVND (reference sequence). CDR3 length equals 13 residues. Trimming took 5 bases from V and 2 from J, leaving 10 bases between them. The CDR3 region has the DNA TGTGCCAGTAGTGCGGAACCGCCCTACGAGCAGTACTTC. It codes for CASSAEPPYEQYF.

This sequence joins TRBV9 and TRBJ2-7, with a possible D match to TRBD1 (5 bases). The CDR3 spans 14 residues. V lost 0 bases, J lost 3 bases, and 10 bases lay in between. Germline CDR1 reads SGDLS; CDR2 reads YYNGEE. In DNA, the CDR3 is TGTGCCAGCAGCGTAGGACAGAACTTCTACGAGCAGTACTTC. This codes for CASSVGQNFYEQYF.

Here the CDR3 DNA reads TGTGCCAGTAGGTCGGGGTTGCGGGGCAACAATGAGCAGTTCTTC. Its translation is CASRSGLRGNNEQFF. V usage is TRBV19 and J usage is TRBJ2-1, with TRBD2 as a possible D gene (6 bases). V lost 6 bases, J lost 5 bases, and 17 bases lay in between. Germline-derived CDR1 and CDR2 are LNHDA and SQIVND (reference sequence). This CDR3 spans 15 amino acids.

The gene calls are TRBV12-3 or TRBV12-4 and TRBJ2-3; TRBD2 aligns across 12 bases. This CDR3 comprises 16 residues. J lost 4 bases, V lost 7 bases, and 9 bases had no gene match. CDR3 coding DNA: TGTGCCAGCACCCTTCGGACTAGCGGGATTGCAGATACGCAGTATTTT. This sequence encodes CASTLRTSGIADTQYF.

J is TRBJ2-6 and V is TRBV19; 8 bases align to TRBD1. V was clipped by 1 base and J by 0 bases; unmatched bases: 5. Looked up from germline, CDR1 is LNHDA and CDR2 is SQIVND (reference sequence). The CDR3 is 18 residues long. The CDR3 region is CASSIVPGQVSGANVLTF. DNA for the CDR3: TGTGCCAGTAGTATAGTCCCGGGACAGGTCTCTGGGGCCAACGTCCTGACTTTC.

The genes are TRBV14 and TRBJ2-7; 10 bases are a match to TRBD1. Germline V gene data show CDR1 as SGHDN and CDR2 as FVKESK. The CDR3 loop spans 16 amino acids. V lost 1 base to trimming and J lost 3 bases; unmatched junction nucleotides: 6. CDR3: CASSQVLRTGGYEQYF. The CDR3, as DNA: TGTGCCAGCAGCCAAGTTCTGAGGACAGGGGGCTACGAGCAGTACTTC.

The V and J genes are TRBV6-5 and TRBJ2-5; the D gene is possibly TRBD2 (6 bases). The germline V gene has CDR1 MNHEY and CDR2 SVGAGI. V was cut by 2 bases and J by 1 base, with 11 bases left in between. The CDR3 is made up of 15 amino acids. The CDR3 loop is CASSYAGLAQETQYF. The CDR3 DNA follows: TGTGCCAGCAGTTACGCGGGGTTAGCCCAAGAGACCCAGTACTTC.

The rearrangement joins TRBV6-5 to TRBJ1-1; D is perhaps TRBD1 (5 bases). Germline loops: CDR1 MNHEY, CDR2 SVGAGI. V was clipped by 8 bases and J by 5 bases, with 9 bases between them. This CDR3 is 11 amino acids long. DNA for the CDR3: TGTGCCAGCGTGTGGGGGACTGAAGCTTTCTTT. Translated: CASVWGTEAFF.

This rearrangement joins TRBV27 to TRBJ2-1; TRBD2 matches 8 bases. This CDR3 has 15 amino acids. Germline V gene data show CDR1 as MNHEY and CDR2 as SMNVEV (reference sequence). V trimming: 2 bases; J trimming: 8 bases; junction bases outside the gene matches: 8. In DNA form, the CDR3 reads TGTGCCAGCAGTTTAAGCGGGAGAGGGGTTTATGAGCAGTTCTTC. This codes for CASSLSGRGVYEQFF.

This clonotype was observed a single time. V usage is TRBV28 and J usage is TRBJ2-7; 8 bases match TRBD2. The germline V gene encodes CDR1 MDHEN and CDR2 SYDVKM. Trimming at V came to 3 bases and at J to 1 base, leaving 8 bases not matched to a gene. There are 16 residues in the CDR3. The CDR3 DNA follows: TGTGCCAGCAGTTTGGTTCTAGCGGGCGGTTCCTACGAGCAGTACTTC. It is translated as CASSLVLAGGSYEQYF.

V and J are TRBV6-1 and TRBJ1-5; TRBD1 aligns across 9 bases. The CDR3 is 16 amino acids. The germline V gene has CDR1 MNHNS and CDR2 SASEGT. V lost 2 bases and J lost 5; bases outside the gene matches: 7. CDR3 region: CASSETGQGAHQPQHF. The CDR3 bases are TGTGCCAGCAGTGAAACGGGACAGGGAGCTCATCAGCCCCAGCATTTT.

The V gene is TRBV9, the J gene TRBJ2-2, with D perhaps TRBD1 or TRBD2 (5 bases each). CDR3 length equals 16 residues. Trimming pared 2 bases from V and 4 bases from J, leaving 15 bases between. Germline values: CDR1 SGDLS, CDR2 YYNGEE. In DNA, the CDR3 is TGTGCCAGCAGCGTCTCACGGGGACCCCCCACCGGGGAGCTGTTTTTT. It codes for CASSVSRGPPTGELFF.

This chain uses TRBV7-9 with TRBJ2-2; 9 bases are a match to TRBD2. V dropped 4 bases and J dropped 6; count of bases not matched to a gene: 9. The CDR3 sequence is 16 residues long. CDR1 and CDR2 (germline): SEHNR, FQNEAQ (reference sequence). CDR3 protein: CASSYRLADAPGELFF. The CDR3 DNA is TGTGCCAGCAGCTATCGACTAGCGGATGCACCCGGGGAGCTGTTTTTT.

This clonotype was observed a few times. The chain is built from TRBV7-8 and TRBJ2-7; 9 bases line up with TRBD1. Germline CDR1 SGHVS, CDR2 FQNEAQ. J gave up 0 bases and V 3 bases, and 12 bases lay outside the gene matches. The CDR3 runs to 18 residues. The CDR3 bases are TGTGCCAGCAGCTTGGTGTCGGGCACAGGGGGCTACTCCTACGAGCAGTACTTC. Its translation is CASSLVSGTGGYSYEQYF.

This clonotype occurred once. The chain combines TRBV28 with TRBJ2-5; D could derive from TRBD1 or TRBD2 (6 bases each). Germline lookup yields CDR1 MDHEN and CDR2 SYDVKM. The CDR3 consists of 16 residues. V lost 5 bases to trimming and J lost 1 base, with 17 bases between them. CDR3: CASSPRARGAQETQYF. In nucleotides, the CDR3 is TGTGCCAGCAGTCCGCGGGCTAGGGGGGCCCAAGAGACCCAGTACTTC.

This sequence joins TRBV6-5 and TRBJ2-7, with no clear D. CDR1 and CDR2 from the germline V gene are MNHEY and SVGAGI. This CDR3 has 13 residues. Deletions cut 2 bases from V and 6 bases from J, with 11 bases between. The CDR3 spells CASSYPSGIEQYF. Written as DNA, the CDR3 is TGTGCCAGCAGTTACCCGTCAGGAATCGAGCAGTACTTC.

The gene calls are TRBV27 and TRBJ2-1; D is undetermined. This CDR3 spans 14 amino acids. V dropped 2 bases and J dropped 3 bases, with 8 bases sitting between them. Per the germline V gene, CDR1 is MNHEY and CDR2 is SMNVEV (reference sequence). In nucleotides, the CDR3 is TGTGCCAGCAGTTTAATTCCCATCTACAATGAGCAGTTCTTC. This codes for CASSLIPIYNEQFF.

For the CDR3, the DNA is TGTGCCAGCAGCGAAACGCAACTCTCCTATAATTCACCCCTCCACTTT. The encoded protein is CASSETQLSYNSPLHF. The chain uses TRBV27 and TRBJ1-6; D unclear. Deletions cut 6 bases from V and 0 bases from J, with 12 bases between. The CDR3 has 16 amino acids. Germline CDR1 and CDR2: MNHEY and SMNVEV (reference sequence).

CDR3 loop: CSAETSGFVRFF. CDR3 bases: TGCAGCGCGGAGACTAGCGGGTTTGTCAGGTTCTTC. The chain combines TRBV29-1 with TRBJ2-1, with 10 bases lining up with TRBD2. The length of the CDR3 is 12 residues. Germline values: CDR1 SQVTM, CDR2 ANQGSEA. Trimming took 7 bases from V and 15 from J; bases not matched to a gene: 12.

The chain has TRBV7-3 and TRBJ2-1; D is uncertain. Germline V CDR1 and CDR2: SGHTA, FQGTGA. The V and J ends lost 2 bases and 0 bases respectively, with 8 bases between them. The CDR3 runs 15 residues. The CDR3 DNA reads as TGTGCCAGCAGCTTAGAGGAAAGCTCCTACAATGAGCAGTTCTTC. Its protein is CASSLEESSYNEQFF.